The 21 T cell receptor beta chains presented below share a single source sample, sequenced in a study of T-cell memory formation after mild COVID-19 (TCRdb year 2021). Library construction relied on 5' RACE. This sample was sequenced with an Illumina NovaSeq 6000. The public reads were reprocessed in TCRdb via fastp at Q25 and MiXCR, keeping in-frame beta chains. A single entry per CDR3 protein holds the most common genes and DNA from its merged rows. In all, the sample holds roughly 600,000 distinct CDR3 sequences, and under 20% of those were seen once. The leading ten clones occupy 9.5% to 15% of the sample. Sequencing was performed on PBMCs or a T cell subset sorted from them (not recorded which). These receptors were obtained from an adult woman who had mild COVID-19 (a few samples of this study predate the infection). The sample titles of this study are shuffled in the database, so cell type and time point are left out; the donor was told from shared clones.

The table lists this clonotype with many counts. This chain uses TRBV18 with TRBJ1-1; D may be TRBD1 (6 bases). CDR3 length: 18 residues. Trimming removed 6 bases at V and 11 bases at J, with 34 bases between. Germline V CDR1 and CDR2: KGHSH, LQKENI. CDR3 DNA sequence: TGTGCCAGCTCCGGGCCGGGACAACTCGGAACGTCCGGTTTGGTCGCTTTCTTT. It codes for CASSGPGQLGTSGLVAFF.

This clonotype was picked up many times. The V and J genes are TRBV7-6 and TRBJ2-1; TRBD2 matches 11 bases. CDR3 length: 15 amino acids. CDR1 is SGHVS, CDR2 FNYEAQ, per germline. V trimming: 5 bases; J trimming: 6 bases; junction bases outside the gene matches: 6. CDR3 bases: TGTGCCAGCAGCCCCACTAGCGGGAGTTTCAATGAGCAGTTCTTC. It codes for CASSPTSGSFNEQFF.

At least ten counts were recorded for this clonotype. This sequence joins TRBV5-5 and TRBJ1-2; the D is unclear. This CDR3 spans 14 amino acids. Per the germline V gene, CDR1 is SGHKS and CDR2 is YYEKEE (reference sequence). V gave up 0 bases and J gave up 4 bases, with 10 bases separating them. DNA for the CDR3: TGTGCCAGCAGCTTGGTTGCGGGCAGCTATGGCTACACCTTC. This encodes CASSLVAGSYGYTF.

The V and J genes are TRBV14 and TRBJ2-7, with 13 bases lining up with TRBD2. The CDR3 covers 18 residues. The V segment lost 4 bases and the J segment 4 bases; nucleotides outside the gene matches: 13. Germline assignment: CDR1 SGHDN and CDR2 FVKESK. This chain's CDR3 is CASSRFGTSGVEKYEQYF. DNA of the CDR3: TGTGCCAGCAGCCGATTCGGGACTAGCGGGGTGGAAAAATACGAGCAGTACTTC.

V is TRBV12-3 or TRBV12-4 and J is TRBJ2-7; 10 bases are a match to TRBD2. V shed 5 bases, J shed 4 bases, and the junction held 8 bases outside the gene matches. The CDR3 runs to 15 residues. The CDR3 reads CASSLGTSALYEQYF. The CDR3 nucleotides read TGTGCCAGCAGTCTCGGGACTAGCGCCTTATACGAGCAGTACTTC.

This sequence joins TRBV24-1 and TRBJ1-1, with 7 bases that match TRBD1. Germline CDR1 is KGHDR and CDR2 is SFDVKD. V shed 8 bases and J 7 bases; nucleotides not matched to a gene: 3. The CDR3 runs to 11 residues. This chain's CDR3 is CATKQGNEAFF. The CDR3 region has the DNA TGTGCCACCAAACAGGGGAATGAAGCTTTCTTT.

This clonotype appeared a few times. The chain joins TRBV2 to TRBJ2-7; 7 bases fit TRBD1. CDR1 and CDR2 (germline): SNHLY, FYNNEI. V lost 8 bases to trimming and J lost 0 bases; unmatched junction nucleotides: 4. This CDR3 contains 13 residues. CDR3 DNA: TGTGCCAGCGAGGGACAGATCTCCTACGAGCAGTACTTC. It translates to CASEGQISYEQYF.

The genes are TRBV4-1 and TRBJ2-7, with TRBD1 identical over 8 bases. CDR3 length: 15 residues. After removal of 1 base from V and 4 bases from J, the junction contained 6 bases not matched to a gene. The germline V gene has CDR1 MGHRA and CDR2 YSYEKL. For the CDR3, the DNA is TGCGCCAGCAGCCAAGGGCGGCAGGGGGCTTACGAGCAGTACTTC. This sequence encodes CASSQGRQGAYEQYF.

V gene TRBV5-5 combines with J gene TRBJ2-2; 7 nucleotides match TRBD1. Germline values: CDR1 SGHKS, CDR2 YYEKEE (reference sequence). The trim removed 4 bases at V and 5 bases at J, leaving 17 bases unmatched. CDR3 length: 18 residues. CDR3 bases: TGTGCCAGCAGCCTGAAGTACAGGGGCGAATCGCGAACCGGGGAGCTGTTTTTT. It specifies CASSLKYRGESRTGELFF.

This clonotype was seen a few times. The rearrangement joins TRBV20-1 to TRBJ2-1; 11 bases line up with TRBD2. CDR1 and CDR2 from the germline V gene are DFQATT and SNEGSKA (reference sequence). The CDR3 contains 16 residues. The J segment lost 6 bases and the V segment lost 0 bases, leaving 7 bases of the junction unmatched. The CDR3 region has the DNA TGCAGTGCTAGAGATTATACTAGCGGGAGTTTCAATGAGCAGTTCTTC. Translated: CSARDYTSGSFNEQFF.

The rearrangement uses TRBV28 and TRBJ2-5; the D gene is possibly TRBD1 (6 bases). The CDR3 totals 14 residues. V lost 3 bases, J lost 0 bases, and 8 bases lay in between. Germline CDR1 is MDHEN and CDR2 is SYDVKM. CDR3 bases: TGTGCCAGCAGTTTTCGACAGGACCAAGAGACCCAGTACTTC. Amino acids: CASSFRQDQETQYF.

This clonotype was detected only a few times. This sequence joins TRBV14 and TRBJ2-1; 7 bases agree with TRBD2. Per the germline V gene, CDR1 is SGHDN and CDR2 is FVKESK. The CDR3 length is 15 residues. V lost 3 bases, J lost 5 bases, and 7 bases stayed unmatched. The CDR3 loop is CASSQPSGGHNEQFF. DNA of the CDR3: TGTGCCAGCAGCCAGCCTAGCGGCGGCCACAATGAGCAGTTCTTC.

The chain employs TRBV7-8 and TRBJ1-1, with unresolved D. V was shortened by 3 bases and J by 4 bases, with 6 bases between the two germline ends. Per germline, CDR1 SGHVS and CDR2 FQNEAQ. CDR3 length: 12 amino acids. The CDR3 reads CASSLRITEAFF. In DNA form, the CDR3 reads TGTGCCAGCAGCTTGAGAATCACTGAAGCTTTCTTT.

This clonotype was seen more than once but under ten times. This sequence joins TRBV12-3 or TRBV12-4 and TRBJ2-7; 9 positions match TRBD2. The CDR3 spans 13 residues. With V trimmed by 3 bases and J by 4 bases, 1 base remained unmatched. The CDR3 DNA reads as TGTGCCAGCAGTTTTCTAGCGGGGTACGAGCAGTACTTC. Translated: CASSFLAGYEQYF.

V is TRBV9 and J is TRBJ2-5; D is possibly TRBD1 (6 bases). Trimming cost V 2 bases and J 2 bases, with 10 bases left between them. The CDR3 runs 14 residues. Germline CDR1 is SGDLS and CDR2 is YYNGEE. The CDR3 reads CASSVSGQQETQYF. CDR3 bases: TGTGCCAGCAGCGTCTCAGGACAGCAAGAGACCCAGTACTTC.

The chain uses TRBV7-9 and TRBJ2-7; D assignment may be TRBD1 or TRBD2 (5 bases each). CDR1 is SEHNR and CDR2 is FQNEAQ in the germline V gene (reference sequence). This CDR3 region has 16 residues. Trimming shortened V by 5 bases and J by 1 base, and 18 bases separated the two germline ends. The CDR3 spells CASSPVGGIWSYEQYF. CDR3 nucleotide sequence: TGTGCCAGCAGCCCCGTTGGGGGTATTTGGTCCTACGAGCAGTACTTC.

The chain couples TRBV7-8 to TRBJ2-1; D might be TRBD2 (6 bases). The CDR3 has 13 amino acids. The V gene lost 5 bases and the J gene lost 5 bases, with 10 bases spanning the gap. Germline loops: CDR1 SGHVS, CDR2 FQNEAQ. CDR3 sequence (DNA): TGTGCCAGCAGCCTGACTAGACACAATGAGCAGTTCTTC. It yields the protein CASSLTRHNEQFF.

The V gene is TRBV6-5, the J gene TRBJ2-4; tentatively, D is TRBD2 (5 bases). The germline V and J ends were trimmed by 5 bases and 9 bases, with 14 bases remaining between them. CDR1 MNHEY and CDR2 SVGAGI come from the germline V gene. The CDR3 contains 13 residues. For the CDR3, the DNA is TGTGCCAGCAGTACCGGAGGAGCTGGCATTCAGTACTTC. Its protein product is CASSTGGAGIQYF.

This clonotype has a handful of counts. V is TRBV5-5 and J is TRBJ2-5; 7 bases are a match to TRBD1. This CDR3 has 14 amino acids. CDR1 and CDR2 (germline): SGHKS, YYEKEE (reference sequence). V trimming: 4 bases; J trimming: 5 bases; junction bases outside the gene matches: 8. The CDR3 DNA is TGTGCCAGCAGCGAACCAGGGGGACGTGAGACCCAGTACTTC. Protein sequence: CASSEPGGRETQYF.

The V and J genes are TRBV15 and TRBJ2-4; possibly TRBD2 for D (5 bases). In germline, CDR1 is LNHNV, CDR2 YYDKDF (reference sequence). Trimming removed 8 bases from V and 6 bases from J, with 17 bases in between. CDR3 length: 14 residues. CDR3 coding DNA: TGTGCCACCGGTGAGGGCCGACTTTTAAACATTCAGTACTTC. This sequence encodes CATGEGRLLNIQYF.

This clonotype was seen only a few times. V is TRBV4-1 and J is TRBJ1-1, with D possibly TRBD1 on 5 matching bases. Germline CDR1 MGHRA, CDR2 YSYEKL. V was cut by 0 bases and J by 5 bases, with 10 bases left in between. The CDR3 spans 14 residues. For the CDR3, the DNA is TGCGCCAGCAGCCAAGATGGGGGTAGGACTGAAGCTTTCTTT. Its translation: CASSQDGGRTEAFF.